This entry lists 7 T cell receptor beta chains sequenced from one sample in a study of blood T cell repertoires in COVID-19. Assay: immunoSEQ multiplex PCR; the TCRdb copy retains only in-frame clones and omits some. The data contain around 700,000 clones, approximately 90% of them singletons. The sequenced material came from peripheral blood. The receptors shown here come from a woman aged 18-30 years with acute or convalescent COVID-19.

V gene TRBV2 combines with J gene TRBJ1-3, with a tentative D call TRBD1 (6 bases). In germline, CDR1 is SNHLY, CDR2 FYNNEI. The CDR3 loop spans 15 amino acids. Trimming left V 7 bases short and J 1 base short, with 14 bases between. CDR3 in DNA: TGTGCCAGCATCTTACAGGGACTATCTGGAAACACCATATATTTT. It translates to CASILQGLSGNTIYF.

The chain links TRBV7-9 to TRBJ1-5; D unclear. Germline values: CDR1 SEHNR, CDR2 FQNEAQ (reference sequence). The CDR3 covers 12 residues. Deletions cut 4 bases from V and 7 bases from J, with 8 bases between. The CDR3, as DNA: TGTGCCAGCAGCTCGGCGGGGCAGCCCCAGCATTTT. Translated: CASSSAGQPQHF.

This clone was counted many times. Other DNA variants within this sample encode the same CDR3. The rearrangement links TRBV24-1 to TRBJ2-2, with D possibly TRBD2 on 6 matching bases. V was shortened by 4 bases and J by 6 bases, with 11 bases between the two germline ends. Germline loops: CDR1 KGHDR, CDR2 SFDVKD. This CDR3 has 14 residues. The CDR3 bases are TGTGCCACCAGTGACATCAGGGAGGCCGGGGAGCTGTTTTTT. Translated: CATSDIREAGELFF.

The chain uses TRBV4-1 and TRBJ1-1; D gene uncertain. The V gene lost 2 bases and the J gene lost 9 bases, with 13 bases spanning the gap. The CDR3 contains 13 residues. The germline gives CDR1 MGHRA, CDR2 YSYEKL. The CDR3 region is CASSQQPWSQAFF. The CDR3 DNA follows: TGCGCCAGCAGCCAACAACCTTGGAGTCAAGCTTTCTTT.

This chain links TRBV19 with TRBJ2-2, with D maybe TRBD2 (5 bases). CDR3 length equals 13 residues. V was cut by 1 base and J by 7 bases, with 7 bases left in between. The germline V gene encodes CDR1 LNHDA and CDR2 SQIVND (reference sequence). This chain's CDR3 is CASSIGRGGELFF. The DNA of the CDR3 is TGTGCCAGTAGTATAGGACGGGGCGGGGAGCTGTTTTTT.

CDR3 nucleotides: TGTGCCTGGAGCCCCGACAGGGGGCATCAGCCCCAGCATTTT. This encodes CAWSPDRGHQPQHF. The rearrangement uses TRBV30 and TRBJ1-5, with 10 bases lining up with TRBD1. This CDR3 is 14 amino acids long. Germline-derived CDR1 and CDR2 are GTSNPN and SVGIG (reference sequence). The junction had 4 bases not matched to a gene; V was cut back by 3 bases and J by 5 bases.

This clone was seen more than once but under ten times. The rearrangement uses TRBV6-5 and TRBJ1-2; a possible D gene is TRBD1 (5 bases). V dropped 6 bases and J dropped 8 bases, with 19 bases sitting between them. Per the germline V gene, CDR1 is MNHEY and CDR2 is SVGAGI. CDR3 length: 14 amino acids. CDR3 in amino acids: CASRPLFPGKGYTF. DNA of the CDR3: TGTGCCAGCAGACCTCTCTTCCCAGGGAAAGGCTACACCTTC.